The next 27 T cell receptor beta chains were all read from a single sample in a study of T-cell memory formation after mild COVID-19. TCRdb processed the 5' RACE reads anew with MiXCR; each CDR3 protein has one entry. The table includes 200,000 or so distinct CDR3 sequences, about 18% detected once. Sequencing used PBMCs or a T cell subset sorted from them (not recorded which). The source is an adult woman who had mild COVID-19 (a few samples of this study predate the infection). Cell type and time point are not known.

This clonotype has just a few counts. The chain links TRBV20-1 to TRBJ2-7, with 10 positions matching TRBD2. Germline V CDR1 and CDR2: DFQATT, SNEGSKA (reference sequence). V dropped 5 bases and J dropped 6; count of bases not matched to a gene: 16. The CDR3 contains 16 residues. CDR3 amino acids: CSAGMGMERGGREQYF. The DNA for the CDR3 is TGCAGTGCTGGCATGGGAATGGAGCGGGGGGGCCGCGAGCAGTACTTC.

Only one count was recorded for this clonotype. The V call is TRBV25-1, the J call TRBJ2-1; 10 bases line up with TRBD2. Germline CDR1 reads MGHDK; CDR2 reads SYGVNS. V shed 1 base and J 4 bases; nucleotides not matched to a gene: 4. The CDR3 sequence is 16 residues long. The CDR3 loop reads CASSELAGGHYNEQFF. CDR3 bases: TGTGCCAGCAGTGAATTAGCGGGAGGCCATTACAATGAGCAGTTCTTC.

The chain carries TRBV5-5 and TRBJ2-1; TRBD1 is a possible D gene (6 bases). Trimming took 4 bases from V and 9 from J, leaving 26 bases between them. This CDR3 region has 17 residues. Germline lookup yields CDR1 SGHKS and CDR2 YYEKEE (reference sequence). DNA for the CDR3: TGTGCCAGCAGCGGAGCCCTTCTCCGGGACAAATCGCGTGAGCAGTTCTTC. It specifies CASSGALLRDKSREQFF. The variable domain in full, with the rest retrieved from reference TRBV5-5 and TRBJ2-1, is DAGVTQSPTHLIKTRGQQVTLRCSPISGHKSVSWYQQVLGQGPQFIFQYYEKEERGRGNFPDRFSARQFPNYSSELNVNALLLGDSALYLCASSGALLRDKSREQFFGPGTRLTVL.

DNA of the CDR3: TGTGCCAGCAGTGATTTCCACAGCACAGATACGCAGTATTTT. It encodes CASSDFHSTDTQYF. V usage is TRBV2 and J usage is TRBJ2-3; D not certain. Germline values: CDR1 SNHLY, CDR2 FYNNEI. Trimming cost V 3 bases and J 0 bases, with 7 bases left between them. This CDR3 region has 14 residues. Complete variable domain (other parts from reference TRBV2 and TRBJ2-3): EPEVTQTPSHQVTQMGQEVILRCVPISNHLYFYWYRQILGQKVEFLVSFYNNEISEKSEIFDDQFSVERPDGSNFTLKIRSTKLEDSAMYFCASSDFHSTDTQYFGPGTRLTVL.

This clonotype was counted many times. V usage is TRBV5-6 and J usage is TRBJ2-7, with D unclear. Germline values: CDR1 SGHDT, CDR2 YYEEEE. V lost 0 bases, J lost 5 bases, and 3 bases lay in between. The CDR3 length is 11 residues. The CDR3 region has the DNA TGTGCCAGCAGCTTGGCACACGAGCAGTACTTC. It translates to CASSLAHEQYF.

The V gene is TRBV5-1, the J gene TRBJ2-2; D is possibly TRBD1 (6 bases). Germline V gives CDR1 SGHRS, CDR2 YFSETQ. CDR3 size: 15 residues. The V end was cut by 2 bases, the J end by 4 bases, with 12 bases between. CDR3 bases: TGCGCCAGCAGCTTTGGGGGCCGCGGCACCGGGGAGCTGTTTTTT. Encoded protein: CASSFGGRGTGELFF.

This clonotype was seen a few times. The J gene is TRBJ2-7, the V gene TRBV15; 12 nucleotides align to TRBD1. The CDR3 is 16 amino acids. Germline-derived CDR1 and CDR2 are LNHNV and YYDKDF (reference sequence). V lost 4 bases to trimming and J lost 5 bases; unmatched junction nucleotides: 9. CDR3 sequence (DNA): TGTGCCACCAGCACCAGGGACAGGGGGCTGAAGGACGAGCAGTACTTC. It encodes CATSTRDRGLKDEQYF.

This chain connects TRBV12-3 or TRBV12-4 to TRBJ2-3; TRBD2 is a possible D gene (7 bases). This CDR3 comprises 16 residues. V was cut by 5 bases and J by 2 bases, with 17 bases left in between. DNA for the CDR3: TGTGCCAGCAGTGACGGGCGGGGGCGCTTCACAGATACGCAGTATTTT. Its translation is CASSDGRGRFTDTQYF.

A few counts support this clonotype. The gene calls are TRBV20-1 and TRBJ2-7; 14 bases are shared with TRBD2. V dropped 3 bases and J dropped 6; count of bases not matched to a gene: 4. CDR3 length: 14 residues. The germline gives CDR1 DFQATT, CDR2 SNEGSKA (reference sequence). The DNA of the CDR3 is TGCAGTGCTAGTTGGACTAGCGGGAGGCGCGAGCAGTACTTC. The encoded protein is CSASWTSGRREQYF.

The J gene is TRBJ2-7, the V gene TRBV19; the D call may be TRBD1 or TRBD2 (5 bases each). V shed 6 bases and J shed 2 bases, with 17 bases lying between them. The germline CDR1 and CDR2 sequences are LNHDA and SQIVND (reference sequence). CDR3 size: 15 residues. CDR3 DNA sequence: TGTGCCAGTAGGCGCTCCGGGACCACTACCTACGAGCAGTACTTC. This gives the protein CASRRSGTTTYEQYF. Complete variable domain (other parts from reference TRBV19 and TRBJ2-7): DGGITQSPKYLFRKEGQNVTLSCEQNLNHDAMYWYRQDPGQGLRLIYYSQIVNDFQKGDIAEGYSVSREKKESFPLTVTSAQKNPTAFYLCASRRSGTTTYEQYFGPGTRLTVT.

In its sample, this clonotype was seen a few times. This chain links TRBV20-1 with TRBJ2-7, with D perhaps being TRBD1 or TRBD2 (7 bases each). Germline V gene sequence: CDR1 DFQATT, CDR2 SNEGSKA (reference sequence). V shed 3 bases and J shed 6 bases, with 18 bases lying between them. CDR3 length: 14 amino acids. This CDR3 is CSASSGAGGVEQYF. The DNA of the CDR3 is TGCAGTGCTAGCTCGGGGGCAGGGGGGGTCGAGCAGTACTTC.

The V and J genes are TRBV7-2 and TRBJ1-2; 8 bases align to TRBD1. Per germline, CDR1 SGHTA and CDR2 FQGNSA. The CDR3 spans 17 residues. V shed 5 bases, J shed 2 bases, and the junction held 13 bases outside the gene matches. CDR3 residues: CASSPKIRDRTNYGYTF. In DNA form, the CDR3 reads TGTGCCAGCAGCCCAAAAATCCGGGACAGGACCAACTATGGCTACACCTTC.

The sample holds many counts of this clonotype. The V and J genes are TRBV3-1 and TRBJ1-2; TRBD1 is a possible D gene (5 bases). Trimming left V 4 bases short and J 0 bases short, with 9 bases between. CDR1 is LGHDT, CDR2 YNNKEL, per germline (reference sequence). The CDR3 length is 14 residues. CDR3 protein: CASSLGLANYGYTF. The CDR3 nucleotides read TGTGCCAGCAGCCTGGGGCTAGCTAACTATGGCTACACCTTC. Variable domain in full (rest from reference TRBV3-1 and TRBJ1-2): DTAVSQTPKYLVTQMGNDKSIKCEQNLGHDTMYWYKQDSKKFLKIMFSYNNKELIINETVPNRFSPKSPDKAHLNLHINSLELGDSAVYFCASSLGLANYGYTFGSGTRLTVV.

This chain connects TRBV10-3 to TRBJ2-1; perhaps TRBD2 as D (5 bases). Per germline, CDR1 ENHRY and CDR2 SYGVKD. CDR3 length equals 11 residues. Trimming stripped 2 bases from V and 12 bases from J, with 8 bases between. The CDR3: CAISERDLQFF. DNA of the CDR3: TGTGCCATCAGTGAGCGGGATTTGCAGTTCTTC.

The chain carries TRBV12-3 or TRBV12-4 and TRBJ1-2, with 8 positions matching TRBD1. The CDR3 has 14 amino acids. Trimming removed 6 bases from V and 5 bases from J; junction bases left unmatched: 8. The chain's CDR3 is CASRFRGQVYGYTF. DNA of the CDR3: TGTGCCAGCAGGTTTCGGGGACAGGTGTATGGCTACACCTTC.

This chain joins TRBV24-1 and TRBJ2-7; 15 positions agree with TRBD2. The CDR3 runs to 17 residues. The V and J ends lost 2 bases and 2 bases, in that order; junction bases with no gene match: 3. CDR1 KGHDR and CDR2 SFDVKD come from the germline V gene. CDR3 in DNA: TGTGCCACCAGTGATTCGGGACTAGCGGGGGGTACCTACGAGCAGTACTTC. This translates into CATSDSGLAGGTYEQYF.

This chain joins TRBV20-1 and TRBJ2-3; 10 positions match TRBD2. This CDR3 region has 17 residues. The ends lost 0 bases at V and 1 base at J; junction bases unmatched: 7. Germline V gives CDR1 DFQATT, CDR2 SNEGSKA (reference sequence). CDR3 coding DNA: TGCAGTGCTAGAGATGCTAGCGGGAGTAGGGGCACAGATACGCAGTATTTT. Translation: CSARDASGSRGTDTQYF.

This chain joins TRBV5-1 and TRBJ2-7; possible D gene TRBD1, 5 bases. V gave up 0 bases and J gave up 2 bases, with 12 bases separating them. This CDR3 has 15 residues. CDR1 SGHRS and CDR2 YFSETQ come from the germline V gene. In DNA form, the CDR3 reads TGCGCCAGCAGCTTGGTTTCAGGGATCCCCTACGAGCAGTACTTC. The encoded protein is CASSLVSGIPYEQYF.

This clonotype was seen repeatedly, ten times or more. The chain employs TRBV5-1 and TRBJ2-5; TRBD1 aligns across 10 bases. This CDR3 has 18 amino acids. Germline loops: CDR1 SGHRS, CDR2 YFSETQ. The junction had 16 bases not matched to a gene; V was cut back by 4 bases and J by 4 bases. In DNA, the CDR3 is TGCGCCAGCAGCCCCGCCCACAGTCCGGGACAGGGGAGAGAGACCCAGTACTTC. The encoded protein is CASSPAHSPGQGRETQYF.

This CDR3 reads CATSTAGLGTEAFF. The CDR3 bases are TGTGCCACCTCAACCGCAGGTTTGGGCACTGAAGCTTTCTTT. The rearrangement uses TRBV6-1 and TRBJ1-1, with D unresolved. Per germline, CDR1 MNHNS and CDR2 SASEGT. The CDR3 contains 14 residues. Trimming cost V 10 bases and J 4 bases, with 19 bases left between them.

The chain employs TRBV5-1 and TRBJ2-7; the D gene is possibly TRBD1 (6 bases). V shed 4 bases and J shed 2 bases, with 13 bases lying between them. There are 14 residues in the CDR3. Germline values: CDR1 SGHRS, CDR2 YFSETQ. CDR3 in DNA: TGCGCCAGCAGCGGGCGAGGGGGTACCTACGAGCAGTACTTC. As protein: CASSGRGGTYEQYF.

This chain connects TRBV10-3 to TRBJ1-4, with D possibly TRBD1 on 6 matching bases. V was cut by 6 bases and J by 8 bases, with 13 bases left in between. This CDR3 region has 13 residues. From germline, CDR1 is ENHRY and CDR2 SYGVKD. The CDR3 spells CAISPGQREKLFF. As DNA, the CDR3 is TGTGCCATCAGCCCGGGACAACGAGAAAAACTGTTTTTT.

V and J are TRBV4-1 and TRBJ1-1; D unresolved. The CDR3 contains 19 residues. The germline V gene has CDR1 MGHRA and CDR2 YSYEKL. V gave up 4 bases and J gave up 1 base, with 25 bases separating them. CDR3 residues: CASSPTILYREPTNTEAFF. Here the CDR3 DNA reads TGCGCCAGCAGCCCAACCATATTATACCGGGAACCGACGAACACTGAAGCTTTCTTT.

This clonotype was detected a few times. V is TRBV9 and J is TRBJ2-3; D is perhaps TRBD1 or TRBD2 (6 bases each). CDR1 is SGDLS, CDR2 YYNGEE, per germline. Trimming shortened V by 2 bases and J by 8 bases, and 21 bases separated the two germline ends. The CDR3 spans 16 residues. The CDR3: CASSVQGGTTGGTQYF. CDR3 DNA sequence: TGTGCCAGCAGCGTCCAAGGGGGGACGACCGGAGGTACGCAGTATTTT.

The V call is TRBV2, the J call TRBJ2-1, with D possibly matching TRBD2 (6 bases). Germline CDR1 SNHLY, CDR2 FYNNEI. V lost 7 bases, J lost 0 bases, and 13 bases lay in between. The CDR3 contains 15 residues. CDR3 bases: TGTGCCAGCACCCCTAACGGGGGCTCCTACAATGAGCAGTTCTTC. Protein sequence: CASTPNGGSYNEQFF.

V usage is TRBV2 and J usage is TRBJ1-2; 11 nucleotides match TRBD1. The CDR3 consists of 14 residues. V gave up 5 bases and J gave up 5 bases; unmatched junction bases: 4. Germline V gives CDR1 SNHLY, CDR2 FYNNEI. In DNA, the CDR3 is TGTGCCAGCAGTCGGACAGGGGGCGGATATGGCTACACCTTC. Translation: CASSRTGGGYGYTF. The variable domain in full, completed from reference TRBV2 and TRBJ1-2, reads EPEVTQTPSHQVTQMGQEVILRCVPISNHLYFYWYRQILGQKVEFLVSFYNNEISEKSEIFDDQFSVERPDGSNFTLKIRSTKLEDSAMYFCASSRTGGGYGYTFGSGTRLTVV.

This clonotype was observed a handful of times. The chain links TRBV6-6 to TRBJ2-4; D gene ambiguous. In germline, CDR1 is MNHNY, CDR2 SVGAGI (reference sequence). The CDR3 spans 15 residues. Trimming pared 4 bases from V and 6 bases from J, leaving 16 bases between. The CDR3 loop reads CASSLSRPVLNIQYF. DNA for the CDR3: TGTGCCAGCAGTTTGAGCAGGCCGGTTCTAAACATTCAGTACTTC.